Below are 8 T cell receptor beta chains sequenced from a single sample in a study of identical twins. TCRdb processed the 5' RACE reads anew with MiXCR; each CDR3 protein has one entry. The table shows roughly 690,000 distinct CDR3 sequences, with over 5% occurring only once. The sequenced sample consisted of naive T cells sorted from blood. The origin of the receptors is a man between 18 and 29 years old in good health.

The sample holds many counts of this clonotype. The CDR3: CASSEETTSYNEQFF. CDR3 DNA sequence: TGTGCCAGCAGTGAAGAGACTACCTCCTACAATGAGCAGTTCTTC. The rearrangement joins TRBV25-1 to TRBJ2-1; tentative D call: TRBD2 (5 bases). CDR1 MGHDK and CDR2 SYGVNS come from the germline V gene. Trimming shortened V by 2 bases and J by 0 bases, and 8 bases separated the two germline ends. This CDR3 has 15 amino acids.

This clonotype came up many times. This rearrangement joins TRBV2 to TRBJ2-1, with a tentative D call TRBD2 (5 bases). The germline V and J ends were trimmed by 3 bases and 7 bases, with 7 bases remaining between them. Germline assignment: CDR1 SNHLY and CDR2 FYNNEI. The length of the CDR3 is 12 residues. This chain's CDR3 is CASSDRGNEQFF. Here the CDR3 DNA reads TGTGCCAGCAGTGACCGAGGGAATGAGCAGTTCTTC.

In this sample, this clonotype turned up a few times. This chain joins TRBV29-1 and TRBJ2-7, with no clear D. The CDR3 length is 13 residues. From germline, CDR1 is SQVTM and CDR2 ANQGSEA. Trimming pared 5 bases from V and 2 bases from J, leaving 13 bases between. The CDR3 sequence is CSVSGPTAYEQYF. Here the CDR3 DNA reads TGCAGCGTTTCCGGGCCGACCGCCTACGAGCAGTACTTC.

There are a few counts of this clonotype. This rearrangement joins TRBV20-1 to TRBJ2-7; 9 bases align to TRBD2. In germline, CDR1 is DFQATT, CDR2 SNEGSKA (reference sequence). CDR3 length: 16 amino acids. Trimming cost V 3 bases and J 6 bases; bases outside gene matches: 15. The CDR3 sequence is CSASLAGGPPSSEQYF. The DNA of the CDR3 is TGCAGTGCTAGTCTTGCGGGAGGGCCCCCCTCTTCCGAGCAGTACTTC.

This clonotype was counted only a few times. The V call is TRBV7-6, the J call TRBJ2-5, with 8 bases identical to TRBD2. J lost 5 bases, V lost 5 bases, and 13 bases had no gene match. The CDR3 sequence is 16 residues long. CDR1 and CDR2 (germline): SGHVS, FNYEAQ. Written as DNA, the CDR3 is TGTGCCAGCAGCCTCTCAGCGAGCGGGAGAGGGGAGACCCAGTACTTC. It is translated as CASSLSASGRGETQYF.

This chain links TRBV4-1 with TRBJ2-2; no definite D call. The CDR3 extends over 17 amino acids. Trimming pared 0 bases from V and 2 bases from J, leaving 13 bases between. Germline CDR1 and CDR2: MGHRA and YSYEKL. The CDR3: CASSQDPGRINTGELFF. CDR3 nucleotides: TGCGCCAGCAGCCAAGATCCCGGGCGGATCAACACCGGGGAGCTGTTTTTT.

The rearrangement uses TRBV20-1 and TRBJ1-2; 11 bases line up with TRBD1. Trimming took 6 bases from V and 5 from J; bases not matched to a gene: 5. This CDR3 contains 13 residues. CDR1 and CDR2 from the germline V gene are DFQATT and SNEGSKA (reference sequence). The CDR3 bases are TGCAGTGCCGGGGACAGGGGGGAGTATGGCTACACCTTC. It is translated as CSAGDRGEYGYTF.

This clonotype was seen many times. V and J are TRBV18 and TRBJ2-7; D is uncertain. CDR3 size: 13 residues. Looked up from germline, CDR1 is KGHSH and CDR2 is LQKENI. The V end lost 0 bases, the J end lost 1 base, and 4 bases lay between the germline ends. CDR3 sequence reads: CASSPPDSYEQYV. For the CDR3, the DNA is TGTGCCAGCTCACCACCGGATTCCTACGAGCAGTACGTC.